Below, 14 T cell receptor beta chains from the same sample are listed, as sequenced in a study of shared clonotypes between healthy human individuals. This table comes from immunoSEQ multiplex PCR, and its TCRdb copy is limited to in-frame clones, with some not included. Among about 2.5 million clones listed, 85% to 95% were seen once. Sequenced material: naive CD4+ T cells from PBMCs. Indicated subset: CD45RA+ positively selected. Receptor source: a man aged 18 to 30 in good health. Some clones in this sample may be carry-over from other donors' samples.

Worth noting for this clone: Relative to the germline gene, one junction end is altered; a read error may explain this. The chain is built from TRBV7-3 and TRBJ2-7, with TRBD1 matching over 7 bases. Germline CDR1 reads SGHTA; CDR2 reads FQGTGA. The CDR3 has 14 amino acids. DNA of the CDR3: TGTGCCAGCAGCTTAACCCACGGGACAGCGAAGCCCCACTTC. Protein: CASSLTHGTAKPHF.

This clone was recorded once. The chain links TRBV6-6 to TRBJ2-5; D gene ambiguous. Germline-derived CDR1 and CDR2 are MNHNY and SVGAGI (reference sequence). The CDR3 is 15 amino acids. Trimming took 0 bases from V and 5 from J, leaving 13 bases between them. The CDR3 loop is CASSYSLSGYETQYF. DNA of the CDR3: TGTGCCAGCAGTTACTCCCTCTCTGGGTATGAGACCCAGTACTTC.

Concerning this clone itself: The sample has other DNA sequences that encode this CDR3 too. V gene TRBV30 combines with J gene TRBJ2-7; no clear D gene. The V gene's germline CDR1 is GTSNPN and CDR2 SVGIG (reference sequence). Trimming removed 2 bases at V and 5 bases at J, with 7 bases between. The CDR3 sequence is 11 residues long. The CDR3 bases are TGTGCCTGGAGTCTGGGGAACGAGCAGTACTTC. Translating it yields CAWSLGNEQYF.

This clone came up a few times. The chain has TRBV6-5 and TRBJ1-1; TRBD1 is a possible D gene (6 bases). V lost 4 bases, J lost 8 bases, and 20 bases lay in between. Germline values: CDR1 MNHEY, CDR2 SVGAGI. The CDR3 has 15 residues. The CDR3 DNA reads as TGTGCCAGCAGTTTTCAGTCAACCAACACAGGGGAAGCTTTCTTT. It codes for CASSFQSTNTGEAFF.

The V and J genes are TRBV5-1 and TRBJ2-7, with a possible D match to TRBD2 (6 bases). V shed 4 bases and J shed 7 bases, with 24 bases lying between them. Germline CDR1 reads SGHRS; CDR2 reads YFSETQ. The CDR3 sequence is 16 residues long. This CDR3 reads CASSVGVGGPLEEQYF. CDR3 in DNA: TGCGCCAGCAGCGTTGGCGTGGGGGGACCCCTGGAGGAGCAGTACTTC.

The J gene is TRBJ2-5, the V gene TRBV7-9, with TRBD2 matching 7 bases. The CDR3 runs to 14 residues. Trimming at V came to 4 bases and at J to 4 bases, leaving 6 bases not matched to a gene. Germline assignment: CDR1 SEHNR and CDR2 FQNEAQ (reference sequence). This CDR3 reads CASSSTSGGETQYF. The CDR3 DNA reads TGTGCCAGCAGCTCCACGTCGGGGGGAGAGACCCAGTACTTC.

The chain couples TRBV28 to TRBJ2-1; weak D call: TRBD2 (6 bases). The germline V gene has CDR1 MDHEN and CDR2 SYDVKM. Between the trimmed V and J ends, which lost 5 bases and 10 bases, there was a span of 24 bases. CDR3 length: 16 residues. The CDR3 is CASSRAGTGAWLEQFF. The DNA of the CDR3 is TGTGCCAGCAGTCGGGCCGGGACTGGGGCCTGGTTGGAGCAGTTCTTC.

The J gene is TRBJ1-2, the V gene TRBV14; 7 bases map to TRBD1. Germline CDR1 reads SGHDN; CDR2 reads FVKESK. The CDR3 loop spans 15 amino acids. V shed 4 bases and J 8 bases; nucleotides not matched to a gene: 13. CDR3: CASSRYRGDKRGYTF. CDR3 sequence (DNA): TGTGCCAGCAGCCGTTACAGGGGTGACAAGAGAGGCTACACCTTC.

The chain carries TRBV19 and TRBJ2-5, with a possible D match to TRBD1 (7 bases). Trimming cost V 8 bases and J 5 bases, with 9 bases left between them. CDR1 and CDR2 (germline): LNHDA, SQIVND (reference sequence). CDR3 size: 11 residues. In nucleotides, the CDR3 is TGTGCCAGTTCAGGGGGGGAGACCCAGTACTTC. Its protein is CASSGGETQYF.

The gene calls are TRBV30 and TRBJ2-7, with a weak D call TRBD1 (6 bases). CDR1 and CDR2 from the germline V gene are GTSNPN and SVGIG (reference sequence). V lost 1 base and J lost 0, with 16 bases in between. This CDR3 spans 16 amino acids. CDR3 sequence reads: CAWSGPGRGSSYEQYF. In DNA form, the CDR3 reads TGTGCCTGGAGTGGCCCGGGCAGGGGAAGCTCCTACGAGCAGTACTTC. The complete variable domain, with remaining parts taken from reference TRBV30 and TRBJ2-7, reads SQTIHQWPATLVQPVGSPLSLECTVEGTSNPNLYWYRQAAGRGLQLLFYSVGIGQISSEVPQNLSASRPQDRQFILSSKKLLLSDSGFYLCAWSGPGRGSSYEQYFGPGTRLTVT.

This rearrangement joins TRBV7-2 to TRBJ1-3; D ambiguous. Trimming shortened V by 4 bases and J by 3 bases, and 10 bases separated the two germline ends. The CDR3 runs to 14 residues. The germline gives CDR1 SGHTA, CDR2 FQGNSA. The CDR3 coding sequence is TGTGCCAGCAGCTCGGGTGGCGGTGGAAACACCATATATTTT. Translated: CASSSGGGGNTIYF.

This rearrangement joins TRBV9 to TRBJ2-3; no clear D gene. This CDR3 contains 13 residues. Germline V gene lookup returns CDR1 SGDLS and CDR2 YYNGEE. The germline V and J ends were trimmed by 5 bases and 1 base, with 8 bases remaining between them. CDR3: CASSSVRTDTQYF. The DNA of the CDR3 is TGTGCCAGCAGTTCCGTTCGCACAGATACGCAGTATTTT.

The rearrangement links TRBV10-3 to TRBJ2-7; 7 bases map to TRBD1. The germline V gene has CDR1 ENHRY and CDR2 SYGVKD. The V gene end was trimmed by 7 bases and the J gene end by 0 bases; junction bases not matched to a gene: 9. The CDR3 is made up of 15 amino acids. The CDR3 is CAINSPGQSSYEQYF. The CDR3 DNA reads TGTGCCATCAATTCTCCGGGACAGAGCTCCTACGAGCAGTACTTC.

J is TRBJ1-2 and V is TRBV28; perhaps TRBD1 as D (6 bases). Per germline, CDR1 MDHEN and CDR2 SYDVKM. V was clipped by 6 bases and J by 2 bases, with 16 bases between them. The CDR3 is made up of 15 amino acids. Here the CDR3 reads CASRLGGGANYGYTF. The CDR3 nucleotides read TGTGCCAGCAGGTTAGGCGGGGGGGCGAACTATGGCTACACCTTC.